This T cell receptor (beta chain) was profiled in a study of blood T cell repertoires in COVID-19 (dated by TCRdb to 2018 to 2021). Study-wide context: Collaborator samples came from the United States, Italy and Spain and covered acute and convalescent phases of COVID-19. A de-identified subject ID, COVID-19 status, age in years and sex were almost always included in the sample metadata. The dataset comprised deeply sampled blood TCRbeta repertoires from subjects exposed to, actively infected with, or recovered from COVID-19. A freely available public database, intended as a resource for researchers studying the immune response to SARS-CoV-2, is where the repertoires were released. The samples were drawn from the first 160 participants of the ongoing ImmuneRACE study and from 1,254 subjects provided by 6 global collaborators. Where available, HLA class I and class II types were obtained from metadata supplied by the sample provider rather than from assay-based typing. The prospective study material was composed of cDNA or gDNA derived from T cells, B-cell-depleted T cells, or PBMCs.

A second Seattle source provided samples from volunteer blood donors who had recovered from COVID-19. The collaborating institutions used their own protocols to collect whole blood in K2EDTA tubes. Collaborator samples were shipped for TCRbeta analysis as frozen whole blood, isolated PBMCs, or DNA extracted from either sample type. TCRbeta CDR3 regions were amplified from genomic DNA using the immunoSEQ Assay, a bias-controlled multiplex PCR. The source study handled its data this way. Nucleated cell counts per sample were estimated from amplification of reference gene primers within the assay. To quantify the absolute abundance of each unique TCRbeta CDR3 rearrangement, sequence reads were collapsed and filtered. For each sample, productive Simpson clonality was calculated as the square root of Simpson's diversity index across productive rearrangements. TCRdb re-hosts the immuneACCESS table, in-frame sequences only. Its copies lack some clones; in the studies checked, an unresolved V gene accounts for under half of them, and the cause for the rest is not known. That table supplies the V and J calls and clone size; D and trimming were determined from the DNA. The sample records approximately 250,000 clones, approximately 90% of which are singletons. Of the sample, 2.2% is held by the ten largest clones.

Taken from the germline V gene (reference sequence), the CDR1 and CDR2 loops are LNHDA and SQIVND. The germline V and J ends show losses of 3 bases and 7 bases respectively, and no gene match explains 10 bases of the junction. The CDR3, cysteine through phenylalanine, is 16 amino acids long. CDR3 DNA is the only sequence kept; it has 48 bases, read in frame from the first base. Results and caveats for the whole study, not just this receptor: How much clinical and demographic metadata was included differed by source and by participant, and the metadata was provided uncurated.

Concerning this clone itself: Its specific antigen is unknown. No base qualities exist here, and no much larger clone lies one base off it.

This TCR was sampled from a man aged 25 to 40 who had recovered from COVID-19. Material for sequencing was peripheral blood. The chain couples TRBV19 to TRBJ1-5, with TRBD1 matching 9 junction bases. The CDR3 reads CASSIGWTGASQPQHF. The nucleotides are TGTGCCAGTAGTATCGGTTGGACAGGGGCTTCCCAGCCCCAGCATTTT.